Below are 12 T cell receptor beta chains sequenced from a single sample in a study of blood T cell repertoires in COVID-19. The method was immunoSEQ multiplex PCR; TCRdb's version includes in-frame clones alone and lacks a portion of them. The sample shows about 260,000 clones, 88% of them seen only once. The sequenced sample consisted of peripheral blood. The origin of the receptors is a human donor in a cohort sampled during active COVID-19.

This chain uses TRBV6-5 with TRBJ2-1; D is unresolved. This CDR3 region has 13 residues. Trimming left V 1 base short and J 7 bases short, with 8 bases between. Per germline, CDR1 MNHEY and CDR2 SVGAGI. The CDR3 coding sequence is TGTGCCAGCAGTTACTTGGGCGCAAATGAGCAGTTCTTC. Residues: CASSYLGANEQFF.

The chain couples TRBV27 to TRBJ2-7, with D possibly matching TRBD1 (5 bases). The CDR3 loop spans 14 amino acids. Germline V gives CDR1 MNHEY, CDR2 SMNVEV (reference sequence). V was trimmed by 5 bases and J by 2 bases, leaving 13 bases between them. CDR3 nucleotide sequence: TGTGCCAGCAGTCCCCTCCAGGGTGCCTACGAGCAGTACTTC. This sequence encodes CASSPLQGAYEQYF.

This clone has just one count. This chain joins TRBV27 and TRBJ2-7; 8 bases match TRBD2. CDR3 size: 14 residues. The V and J ends lost 2 bases and 7 bases, in that order; junction bases with no gene match: 7. CDR1 is MNHEY and CDR2 is SMNVEV in the germline V gene (reference sequence). DNA for the CDR3: TGTGCCAGCAGTTTAAGGGCGGGACTAGGGGAGCAGTACTTC. Translating it yields CASSLRAGLGEQYF.

The chain employs TRBV4-3 and TRBJ2-3; TRBD1 might be the D (5 bases). The CDR3 runs to 11 residues. CDR1 and CDR2 (germline): LGHNA, YSLEER. V was pared by 3 bases and J by 12 bases, with 10 bases between. The CDR3 DNA reads TGCGCCAGCAGCCACAGGGCCGAACAGTATTTT. It specifies CASSHRAEQYF.

The rearrangement joins TRBV27 to TRBJ1-5, with 10 nucleotides matching TRBD1. The V segment lost 5 bases and the J segment 6 bases; nucleotides outside the gene matches: 7. Germline assignment: CDR1 MNHEY and CDR2 SMNVEV (reference sequence). This CDR3 spans 15 amino acids. In nucleotides, the CDR3 is TGTGCCAGCAGTCTGGGACAGGGGATGGGTCAGCCCCAGCATTTT. This codes for CASSLGQGMGQPQHF.

The rearrangement joins TRBV6-5 to TRBJ1-6; TRBD1 is a possible D gene (6 bases). Germline CDR1 and CDR2: MNHEY and SVGAGI. The V and J ends lost 2 bases and 9 bases respectively, with 11 bases between them. This CDR3 has 14 amino acids. The CDR3 is CASSYGGPASPLHF. The CDR3 DNA sequence: TGTGCCAGCAGTTACGGGGGCCCCGCTTCACCCCTCCACTTT.

The genes are TRBV6-6 and TRBJ2-7, with 7 bases that match TRBD2. Germline V gene lookup returns CDR1 MNHNY and CDR2 SVGAGI (reference sequence). This CDR3 has 16 amino acids. J gave up 0 bases and V 5 bases, and 10 bases lay outside the gene matches. In DNA, the CDR3 is TGTGCCAGCAGTGGCCTAGGGCGGGAGAGCTCCTACGAGCAGTACTTC. This translates into CASSGLGRESSYEQYF.

The chain uses TRBV28 and TRBJ1-2, with D uncertain. Germline CDR1 is MDHEN and CDR2 is SYDVKM. The CDR3 length is 15 residues. V lost 5 bases to trimming and J lost 4 bases, with 17 bases between them. CDR3 loop: CASSPSGSGIYGYTF. The CDR3 bases are TGTGCCAGCAGTCCCTCGGGATCAGGCATCTATGGCTACACCTTC.

This chain links TRBV3-1 (or the pseudogene TRBV3-2) with TRBJ2-1; TRBD2 matches at 14 bases. The CDR3 length is 18 residues. CDR1 and CDR2 (germline): LGHDT, YNNKEL (reference sequence). J lost 7 bases, V lost 4 bases, and 12 bases had no gene match. CDR3 DNA sequence: TGTGCCAGCAGCCCCCGACTAGCGGGAGGGCCGGGGGAAAATGAGCAGTTCTTC. Its translation: CASSPRLAGGPGENEQFF.

The CDR3 DNA is TGTGCCAGCAGTGCAATCCTCGGCTATGGCTACACCTTC. The encoded protein is CASSAILGYGYTF. The chain links TRBV27 to TRBJ1-2; no clear D gene. The CDR3 contains 13 residues. V was cut by 5 bases and J by 4 bases, with 11 bases left in between. The germline V gene encodes CDR1 MNHEY and CDR2 SMNVEV (reference sequence).

The chain recombines TRBV6-5 with TRBJ2-7; 12 positions match TRBD2. Germline-derived CDR1 and CDR2 are MNHEY and SVGAGI. The V and J ends lost 5 bases and 1 base, in that order; junction bases with no gene match: 3. This CDR3 has 15 amino acids. CDR3 nucleotides: TGTGCCAGCAGTCCTGGACTAGCGGGGTCCTACGAGCAGTACTTC. Its translation: CASSPGLAGSYEQYF.

In its sample, this clone ranks as medium-sized. The rearrangement uses TRBV19 and TRBJ1-3; D gene unclear. The V end lost 3 bases, the J end lost 0 bases, and 3 bases lay between the germline ends. The length of the CDR3 is 13 residues. Germline CDR1 reads LNHDA; CDR2 reads SQIVND (reference sequence). The CDR3 nucleotides are TGTGCCAGTAGTATCAGCTCTGGAAACACCATATATTTT. Its protein is CASSISSGNTIYF.